One and the same sample provided the 28 T cell receptor beta chains below, sequenced in a study of CD8 T cells in ankylosing spondylitis. TCRdb re-called the 5' RACE reads through MiXCR, storing one row per CDR3 protein. This table holds about 230,000 distinct CDR3 sequences, 8.2% found once. The sequencing input was blood, either unsorted or a sorted T cell fraction (not recorded which). Receptors were obtained from a female donor with ankylosing spondylitis or in good health (not recorded which).

This clonotype was detected many times. The V call is TRBV11-3, the J call TRBJ2-1; 11 bases map to TRBD1. CDR3 size: 15 residues. V shed 4 bases and J 6 bases; nucleotides not matched to a gene: 5. CDR1 is SGHNT and CDR2 is YENEEA in the germline V gene. The CDR3 loop is CASSSGTGGFNEQFF. CDR3 in DNA: TGTGCCAGCAGCTCCGGGACAGGGGGTTTCAATGAGCAGTTCTTC.

The sample holds many counts of this clonotype. V and J are TRBV20-1 and TRBJ1-5, with a tentative D call TRBD1 (5 bases). Looked up from germline, CDR1 is DFQATT and CDR2 is SNEGSKA (reference sequence). The CDR3 contains 17 residues. V was pared by 6 bases and J by 0 bases, with 21 bases between. The chain's CDR3 is CSAGTAYGASSNQPQHF. In DNA, the CDR3 is TGCAGTGCAGGGACGGCCTATGGGGCCAGTAGCAATCAGCCCCAGCATTTT.

This clonotype has a count of ten or more. V gene TRBV5-1 combines with J gene TRBJ1-1; TRBD1 is a possible D gene (5 bases). The CDR3 spans 14 residues. Trimming took off 4 bases at V and 1 base at J, with 11 bases between the two ends. CDR1 is SGHRS and CDR2 is YFSETQ in the germline V gene. CDR3 DNA: TGCGCCAGCAGCCGGCTGACAGAGAACACTGAAGCTTTCTTT. This sequence encodes CASSRLTENTEAFF. Full variable domain (missing parts from reference TRBV5-1 and TRBJ1-1): KAGVTQTPRYLIKTRGQQVTLSCSPISGHRSVSWYQQTPGQGLQFLFEYFSETQRNKGNFPGRFSGRQFSNSRSEMNVSTLELGDSALYLCASSRLTENTEAFFGQGTRLTVV.

A few counts support this clonotype. The chain combines TRBV7-9 with TRBJ1-1, with unresolved D. The CDR3 extends over 15 amino acids. The germline V gene has CDR1 SEHNR and CDR2 FQNEAQ (reference sequence). The germline V and J ends were trimmed by 1 base and 3 bases, with 12 bases remaining between them. The CDR3 here is CASSLGVAHDTEAFF. The CDR3 nucleotides are TGTGCCAGCAGCTTAGGGGTAGCCCACGACACTGAAGCTTTCTTT. The full variable domain, in which reference TRBV7-9 and TRBJ1-1 provide the parts outside the CDR3, is DTGVSQNPRHKITKRGQNVTFRCDPISEHNRLYWYRQTLGQGPEFLTYFQNEAQLEKSRLLSDRFSAERPKGSFSTLEIQRTEQGDSAMYLCASSLGVAHDTEAFFGQGTRLTVV.

The J gene is TRBJ1-4, the V gene TRBV5-1, with D hard to call. The V end was cut by 0 bases, the J end by 0 bases, with 9 bases between. This CDR3 comprises 16 residues. Looked up from germline, CDR1 is SGHRS and CDR2 is YFSETQ. The CDR3 nucleotides read TGCGCCAGCAGCTTGGGAGTCGAGGCAACTAATGAAAAACTGTTTTTT. Translated: CASSLGVEATNEKLFF.

This chain connects TRBV7-2 to TRBJ1-6, with TRBD1 matching over 7 bases. Unmatched junction bases numbered 4, after V lost 4 bases and J lost 7 bases. In germline, CDR1 is SGHTA, CDR2 FQGNSA. The CDR3 has 14 amino acids. The CDR3 is CASSSGTVNSPLHF. The CDR3 DNA is TGTGCCAGCAGCTCGGGGACAGTGAATTCACCCCTCCACTTT.

This clonotype appeared many times. V usage is TRBV12-3 or TRBV12-4 and J usage is TRBJ1-2; TRBD1 matches at 7 bases. The J segment lost 2 bases and the V segment lost 4 bases, leaving 4 bases of the junction unmatched. The CDR3 runs 14 residues. In nucleotides, the CDR3 is TGTGCCAGCAGTTACGGACAGGCAAACTATGGCTACACCTTC. Protein product: CASSYGQANYGYTF.

This clonotype was found many times. The chain couples TRBV20-1 to TRBJ2-5, with 8 nucleotides matching TRBD1. The CDR3 extends over 16 amino acids. Germline trimming cut 2 bases from V and 4 bases from J; bases unmatched to any gene: 12. Germline V CDR1 and CDR2: DFQATT, SNEGSKA (reference sequence). The CDR3 reads CSARPFTRGRGETQYF. CDR3 sequence (DNA): TGCAGTGCTAGACCTTTTACCAGGGGGCGAGGAGAGACCCAGTACTTC.

Many counts were recorded for this clonotype. V is TRBV20-1 and J is TRBJ1-1; D gene ambiguous. The CDR3 consists of 14 residues. The germline gives CDR1 DFQATT, CDR2 SNEGSKA (reference sequence). V lost 6 bases and J lost 1, with 15 bases in between. Here the CDR3 reads CSASPRAQNTEAFF. The CDR3 DNA follows: TGCAGTGCCAGCCCGCGGGCACAGAACACTGAAGCTTTCTTT.

Concerning this clonotype: One end of the junction is discordant with germline, which a read error may explain. The chain has TRBV7-2 and TRBJ1-4; D gene unclear. CDR3 length: 14 residues. Germline CDR1 and CDR2: SGHTA and FQGNSA. The DNA of the CDR3 is TGTGCCAGCAGCTTCGGACTTGCAGTTGAAACACTGTTTTTT. Protein sequence: CASSFGLAVETLFF.

This clonotype was recorded at least ten times. The CDR3: CASSTSATSYNEQFF. The CDR3 DNA sequence: TGTGCCAGCAGCACTAGCGCGACCTCCTACAATGAGCAGTTCTTC. The chain couples TRBV7-2 to TRBJ2-1; 7 positions agree with TRBD2. The CDR3 contains 15 residues. V was clipped by 5 bases and J by 0 bases; unmatched bases: 4. Germline V gene sequence: CDR1 SGHTA, CDR2 FQGNSA.

This clonotype was detected many times. The chain uses TRBV12-3 or TRBV12-4 and TRBJ2-1; 7 bases match TRBD2. J gave up 5 bases and V 3 bases, and 4 bases lay outside the gene matches. This CDR3 spans 14 amino acids. CDR3 amino acids: CASSLASGNNEQFF. In nucleotides, the CDR3 is TGTGCCAGCAGTTTGGCTAGCGGCAACAATGAGCAGTTCTTC.

This clonotype was picked up many times. This chain uses TRBV5-1 with TRBJ2-1; D possibly corresponds to TRBD2 (6 bases). The germline V gene encodes CDR1 SGHRS and CDR2 YFSETQ. CDR3 length: 15 amino acids. The V end was cut by 0 bases, the J end by 8 bases, with 15 bases between. CDR3 bases: TGCGCCAGCAGCTTGGCCTGGGCGGGATCGGATGAGCAGTTCTTC. Encoded protein: CASSLAWAGSDEQFF.

The rearrangement uses TRBV11-2 and TRBJ2-1; 9 nucleotides line up with TRBD2. The CDR3 covers 17 residues. Germline V gene sequence: CDR1 SGHAT, CDR2 FQNNGV. The J segment lost 4 bases and the V segment lost 4 bases, leaving 11 bases of the junction unmatched. The CDR3 bases are TGTGCCAGCAGCTCTTTAAGGGGCACTAGCGGGTACAATGAGCAGTTCTTC. The encoded protein is CASSSLRGTSGYNEQFF.

This clonotype was detected many times. The chain carries TRBV29-1 and TRBJ1-2; 7 positions agree with TRBD1. This CDR3 has 11 amino acids. The J segment lost 8 bases and the V segment lost 7 bases, leaving 7 bases of the junction unmatched. Germline values: CDR1 SQVTM, CDR2 ANQGSEA. CDR3 sequence reads: CSARGAIGYTF. For the CDR3, the DNA is TGCAGCGCCAGGGGGGCTATCGGCTACACCTTC. Looking up the rest from reference TRBV29-1 and TRBJ1-2 gives the full variable domain: SAVISQKPSRDICQRGTSLTIQCQVDSQVTMMFWYRQQPGQSLTLIATANQGSEATYESGFVIDKFPISRPNLTFSTLTVSNMSPEDSSIYLCSARGAIGYTFGSGTRLTVV.

This clonotype was detected many times. This chain joins TRBV5-5 and TRBJ2-7, with D unclear. Germline V gene sequence: CDR1 SGHKS, CDR2 YYEKEE (reference sequence). Trimming took off 4 bases at V and 2 bases at J, with 10 bases between the two ends. This CDR3 region has 13 residues. CDR3 DNA: TGTGCCAGCAGCCCCGATCCAGCCTACGAGCAGTACTTC. This encodes CASSPDPAYEQYF.

Details on this clonotype: A read error is possible here, since a much larger clone lies one base away. The chain links TRBV20-1 to TRBJ2-4; tentatively, D is TRBD2 (6 bases). The germline V gene has CDR1 DFQATT and CDR2 SNEGSKA (reference sequence). The CDR3 has 14 residues. The ends were cut back, 7 bases at V and 0 bases at J, with 13 bases in the middle. As DNA, the CDR3 is TGCAGTGAGTCCACGGGACTAGCCAAAAACATTCAGTACTTC. Amino acid sequence: CSESTGLAKNIQYF.

The chain employs TRBV5-6 and TRBJ2-1; 10 bases are shared with TRBD1. CDR1 and CDR2 (germline): SGHDT, YYEEEE. V was clipped by 0 bases and J by 9 bases; unmatched bases: 9. CDR3 length equals 16 residues. CDR3 amino acids: CASSLAGTGVLSEQFF. CDR3 nucleotide sequence: TGTGCCAGCAGCTTGGCCGGGACAGGGGTCTTGAGTGAGCAGTTCTTC.

This clonotype occurred many times. This rearrangement joins TRBV5-1 to TRBJ2-1; no clear D. Trimming removed 2 bases from V and 5 bases from J, with 8 bases in between. CDR1 is SGHRS and CDR2 is YFSETQ in the germline V gene. The CDR3 spans 13 residues. CDR3 nucleotides: TGCGCCAGCAGCTTTCAGGCAGACAATGAGCAGTTCTTC. This encodes CASSFQADNEQFF.

This chain joins TRBV18 and TRBJ2-5, with no clear D. Germline CDR1 is KGHSH and CDR2 is LQKENI. V was clipped by 2 bases and J by 4 bases, with 8 bases between them. This CDR3 spans 13 amino acids. The CDR3 region has the DNA TGTGCCAGCTCACCAGCGGTAGGAGAGACCCAGTACTTC. Encoded protein: CASSPAVGETQYF.

Ten or more counts support this clonotype. The chain uses TRBV20-1 and TRBJ2-3, with 16 bases aligning to TRBD2. The V gene's germline CDR1 is DFQATT and CDR2 SNEGSKA (reference sequence). With 3 bases clipped from V and 5 bases from J, the junction kept 11 bases outside the gene matches. This CDR3 spans 18 amino acids. CDR3 residues: CSARPGLAGGRSGDTQYF. CDR3 nucleotides: TGCAGTGCTAGGCCGGGACTAGCGGGAGGGCGGAGCGGAGATACGCAGTATTTT.

This clonotype appeared many times. V is TRBV20-1 and J is TRBJ1-5, with 7 bases identical to TRBD1. The CDR3 covers 22 residues. Per the germline V gene, CDR1 is DFQATT and CDR2 is SNEGSKA (reference sequence). J lost 0 bases, V lost 0 bases, and 23 bases had no gene match. This CDR3 reads CSARDGGKITGAILYSNQPQHF. The CDR3 DNA reads TGCAGTGCTAGAGATGGGGGAAAGATAACAGGGGCGATCCTTTATAGCAATCAGCCCCAGCATTTT.

CDR3: CSARDLILTYNEQFF. The CDR3 DNA sequence: TGCAGTGCTAGAGATCTGATACTGACCTACAATGAGCAGTTCTTC. The chain employs TRBV20-1 and TRBJ2-1; D is uncertain. V gave up 0 bases and J gave up 2 bases, with 11 bases separating them. The CDR3 runs to 15 residues. Germline V lookup: CDR1 DFQATT, CDR2 SNEGSKA (reference sequence).

Ten or more counts support this clonotype. The chain has TRBV19 and TRBJ2-2, with 7 nucleotides matching TRBD1. Looked up from germline, CDR1 is LNHDA and CDR2 is SQIVND (reference sequence). CDR3 length: 15 residues. V lost 7 bases and J lost 3; bases outside the gene matches: 8. The CDR3 spells CASKPGGVDTGELFF. The CDR3 DNA reads as TGTGCCAGTAAGCCAGGGGGTGTAGACACCGGGGAGCTGTTTTTT.

This clonotype has a single count. This chain connects TRBV20-1 to TRBJ2-7, with D possibly being TRBD1 or TRBD2 (5 bases each). CDR3 length: 13 residues. The V end was cut by 3 bases, the J end by 6 bases, with 15 bases between. Germline CDR1 reads DFQATT; CDR2 reads SNEGSKA (reference sequence). The CDR3 protein is CSARGPSRCEQYF. CDR3 bases: TGCAGTGCTAGGGGACCGAGTCGGTGCGAGCAGTACTTC.

Many counts were recorded for this clonotype. The chain joins TRBV6-1 to TRBJ1-5; D ambiguous. The CDR3 covers 16 residues. Germline CDR1 reads MNHNS; CDR2 reads SASEGT. Between the trimmed V and J ends, which lost 1 base and 4 bases, there was a span of 14 bases. CDR3 region: CASSEGYMGANQPQHF. DNA of the CDR3: TGTGCCAGCAGTGAAGGTTACATGGGCGCTAATCAGCCCCAGCATTTT.

This clonotype has a count of ten or more. The chain links TRBV19 to TRBJ2-7; D is unclear. The germline V gene has CDR1 LNHDA and CDR2 SQIVND (reference sequence). This CDR3 has 14 residues. V dropped 1 base and J dropped 3 bases, with 10 bases sitting between them. This CDR3 is CASSIGRHNYEQYF. The CDR3 region has the DNA TGTGCCAGTAGTATAGGTCGACATAACTACGAGCAGTACTTC. Full variable domain (remainder filled in from reference TRBV19 and TRBJ2-7): DGGITQSPKYLFRKEGQNVTLSCEQNLNHDAMYWYRQDPGQGLRLIYYSQIVNDFQKGDIAEGYSVSREKKESFPLTVTSAQKNPTAFYLCASSIGRHNYEQYFGPGTRLTVT.

There are a few counts of this clonotype. The rearrangement joins TRBV7-2 to TRBJ1-2, with 7 positions matching TRBD1. J lost 13 bases, V lost 1 base, and 9 bases had no gene match. The length of the CDR3 is 13 residues. CDR1 SGHTA and CDR2 FQGNSA come from the germline V gene. This chain's CDR3 is CASSLDGDRAGTF. CDR3 coding DNA: TGTGCCAGCAGCTTAGACGGCGACAGGGCGGGCACCTTC. Full variable domain (outside the CDR3, taken from reference TRBV7-2 and TRBJ1-2): GAGVSQSPSNKVTEKGKDVELRCDPISGHTALYWYRQSLGQGLEFLIYFQGNSAPDKSGLPSDRFSAERTGGSVSTLTIQRTQQEDSAVYLCASSLDGDRAGTFGSGTRLTVV.